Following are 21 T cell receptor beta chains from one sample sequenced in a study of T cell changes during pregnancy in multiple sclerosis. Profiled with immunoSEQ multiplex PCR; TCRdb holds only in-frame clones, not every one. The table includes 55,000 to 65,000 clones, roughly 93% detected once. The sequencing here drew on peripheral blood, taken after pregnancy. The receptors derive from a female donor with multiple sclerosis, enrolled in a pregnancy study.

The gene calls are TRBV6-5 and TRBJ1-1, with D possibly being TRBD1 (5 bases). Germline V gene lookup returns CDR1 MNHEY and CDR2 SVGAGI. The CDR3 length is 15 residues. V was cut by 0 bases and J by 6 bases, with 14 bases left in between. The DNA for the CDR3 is TGTGCCAGCAGTTACTCGACCCCGATGGGGCCTGAAGCTTTCTTT. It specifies CASSYSTPMGPEAFF.

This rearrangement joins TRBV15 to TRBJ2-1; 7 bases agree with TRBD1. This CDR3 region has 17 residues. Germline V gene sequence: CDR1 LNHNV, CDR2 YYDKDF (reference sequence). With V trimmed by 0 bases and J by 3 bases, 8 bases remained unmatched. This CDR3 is CATSRDGWGQNYNEQFF. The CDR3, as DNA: TGTGCCACCAGCAGAGATGGGTGGGGACAGAACTACAATGAGCAGTTCTTC.

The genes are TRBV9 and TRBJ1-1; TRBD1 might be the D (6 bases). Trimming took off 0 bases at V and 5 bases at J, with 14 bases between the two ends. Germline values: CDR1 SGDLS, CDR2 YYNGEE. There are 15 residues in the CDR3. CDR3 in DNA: TGTGCCAGCAGCGTAGTGGCACAGGGTGAGACTGAAGCTTTCTTT. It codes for CASSVVAQGETEAFF.

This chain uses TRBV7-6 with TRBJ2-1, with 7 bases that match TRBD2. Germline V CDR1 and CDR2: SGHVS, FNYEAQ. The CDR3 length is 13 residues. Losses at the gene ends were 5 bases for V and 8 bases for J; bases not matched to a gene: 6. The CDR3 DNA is TGTGCCAGCAGCCCGGGAGGTTGGGATGAGCAGTTCTTC. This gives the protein CASSPGGWDEQFF.

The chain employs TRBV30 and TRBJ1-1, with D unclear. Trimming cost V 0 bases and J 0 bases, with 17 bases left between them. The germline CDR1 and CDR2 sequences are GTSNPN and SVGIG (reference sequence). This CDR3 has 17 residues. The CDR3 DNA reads TGTGCCTGGAGTGTACGTGAGGGTGGGCTTTTGAACACTGAAGCTTTCTTT. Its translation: CAWSVREGGLLNTEAFF.

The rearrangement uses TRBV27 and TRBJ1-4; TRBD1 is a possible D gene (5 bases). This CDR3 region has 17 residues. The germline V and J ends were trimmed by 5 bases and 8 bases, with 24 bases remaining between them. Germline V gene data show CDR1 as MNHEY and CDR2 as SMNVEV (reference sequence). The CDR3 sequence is CASSRYSQGKDWEKLFF. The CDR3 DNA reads TGTGCCAGCAGTCGTTACAGCCAGGGCAAGGATTGGGAAAAACTGTTTTTT.

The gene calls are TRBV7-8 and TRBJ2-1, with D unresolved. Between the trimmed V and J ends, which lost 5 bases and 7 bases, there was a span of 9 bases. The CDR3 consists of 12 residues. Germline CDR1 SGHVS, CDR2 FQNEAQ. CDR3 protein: CASSNPRNEQFF. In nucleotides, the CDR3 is TGTGCCAGCAGCAACCCCCGGAATGAGCAGTTCTTC. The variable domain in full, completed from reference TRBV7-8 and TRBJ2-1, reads GAGVSQSPRYKVAKRGQDVALRCDPISGHVSLFWYQQALGQGPEFLTYFQNEAQLDKSGLPSDRFFAERPEGSVSTLKIQRTQQEDSAVYLCASSNPRNEQFFGPGTRLTVL.

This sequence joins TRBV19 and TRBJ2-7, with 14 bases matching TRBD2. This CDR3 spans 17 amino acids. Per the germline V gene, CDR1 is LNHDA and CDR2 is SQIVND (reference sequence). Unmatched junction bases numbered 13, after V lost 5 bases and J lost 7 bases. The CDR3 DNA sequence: TGTGCCAGTAGTCTGCTCCCGGGACTAGCGGGAGTAGGAGAGCAGTACTTC. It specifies CASSLLPGLAGVGEQYF.

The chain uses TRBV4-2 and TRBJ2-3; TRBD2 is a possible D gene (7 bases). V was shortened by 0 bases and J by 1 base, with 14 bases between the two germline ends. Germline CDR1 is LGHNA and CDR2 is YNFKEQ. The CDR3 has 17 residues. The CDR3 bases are TGTGCCAGCAGCCAAGATGGCGGGGGCGCGGGCACAGATACGCAGTATTTT. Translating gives CASSQDGGGAGTDTQYF.

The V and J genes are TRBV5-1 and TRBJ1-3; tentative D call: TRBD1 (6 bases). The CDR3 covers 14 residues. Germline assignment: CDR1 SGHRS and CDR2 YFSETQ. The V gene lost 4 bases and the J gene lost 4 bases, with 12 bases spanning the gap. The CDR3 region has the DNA TGCGCCAGCAGCGGGGGGGGCTTCGGAAACACCATATATTTT. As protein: CASSGGGFGNTIYF.

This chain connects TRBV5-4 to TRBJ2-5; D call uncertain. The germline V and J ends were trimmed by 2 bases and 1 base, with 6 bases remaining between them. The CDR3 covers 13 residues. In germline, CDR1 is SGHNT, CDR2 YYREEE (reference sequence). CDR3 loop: CASSLSPQETQYF. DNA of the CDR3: TGTGCCAGCAGCTTAAGCCCCCAAGAGACCCAGTACTTC. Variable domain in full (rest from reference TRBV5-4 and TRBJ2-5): ETGVTQSPTHLIKTRGQQVTLRCSSQSGHNTVSWYQQALGQGPQFIFQYYREEENGRGNFPPRFSGLQFPNYSSELNVNALELDDSALYLCASSLSPQETQYFGPGTRLLVL.

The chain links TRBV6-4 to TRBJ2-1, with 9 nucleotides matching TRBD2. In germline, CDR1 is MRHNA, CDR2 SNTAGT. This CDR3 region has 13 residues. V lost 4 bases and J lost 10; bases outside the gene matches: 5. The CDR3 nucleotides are TGTGCCAGCAGTGTAGCGGGAGCGAGGGAGCAGTTCTTC. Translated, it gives CASSVAGAREQFF.

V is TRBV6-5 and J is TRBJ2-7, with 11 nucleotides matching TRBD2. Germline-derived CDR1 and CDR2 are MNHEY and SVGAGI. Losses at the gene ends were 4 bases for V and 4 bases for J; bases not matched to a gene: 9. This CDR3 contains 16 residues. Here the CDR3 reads CASSSIVLAGVYEQYF. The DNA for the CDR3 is TGTGCCAGCAGTTCCATTGTACTAGCGGGAGTTTACGAGCAGTACTTC.

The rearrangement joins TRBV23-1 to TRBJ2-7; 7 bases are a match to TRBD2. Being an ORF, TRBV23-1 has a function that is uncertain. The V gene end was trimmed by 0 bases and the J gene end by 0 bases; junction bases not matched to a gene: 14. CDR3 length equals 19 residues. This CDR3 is CASSQSSVAGAPSSYEQYF. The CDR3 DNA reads TGCGCCAGCAGTCAATCGTCAGTGGCGGGAGCCCCGAGCTCCTACGAGCAGTACTTC.

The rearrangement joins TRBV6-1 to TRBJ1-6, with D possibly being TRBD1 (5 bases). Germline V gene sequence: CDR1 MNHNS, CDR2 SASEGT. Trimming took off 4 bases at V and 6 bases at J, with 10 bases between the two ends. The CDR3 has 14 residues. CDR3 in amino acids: CASSGGLTNSPLHF. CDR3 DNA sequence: TGTGCCAGCAGTGGGGGACTTACTAATTCACCCCTCCACTTT.

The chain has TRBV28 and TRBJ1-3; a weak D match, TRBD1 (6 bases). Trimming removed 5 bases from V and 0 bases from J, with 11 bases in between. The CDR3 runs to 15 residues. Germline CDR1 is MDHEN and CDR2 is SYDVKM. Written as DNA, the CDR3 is TGTGCCAGCAGTCCAAACAGGGTCTCTGGAAACACCATATATTTT. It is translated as CASSPNRVSGNTIYF.

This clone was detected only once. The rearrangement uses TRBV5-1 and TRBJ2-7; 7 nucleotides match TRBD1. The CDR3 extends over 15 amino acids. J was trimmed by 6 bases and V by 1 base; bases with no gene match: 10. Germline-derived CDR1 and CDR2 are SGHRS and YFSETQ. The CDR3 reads CASSLLMGQLSEQYF. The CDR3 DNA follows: TGCGCCAGCAGCTTGCTAATGGGACAGCTATCCGAGCAGTACTTC.

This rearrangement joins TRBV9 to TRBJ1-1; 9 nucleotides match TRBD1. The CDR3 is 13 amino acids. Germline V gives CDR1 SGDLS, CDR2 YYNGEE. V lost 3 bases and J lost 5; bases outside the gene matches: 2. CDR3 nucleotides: TGTGCCAGCAGCGCCGGACAGGGGACTGAAGCTTTCTTT. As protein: CASSAGQGTEAFF.

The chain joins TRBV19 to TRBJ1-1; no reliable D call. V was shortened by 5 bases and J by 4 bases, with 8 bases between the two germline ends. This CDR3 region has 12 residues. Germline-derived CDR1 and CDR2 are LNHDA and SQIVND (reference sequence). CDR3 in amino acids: CASSFPSTEAFF. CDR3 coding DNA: TGTGCCAGTAGTTTCCCCTCCACTGAAGCTTTCTTT.

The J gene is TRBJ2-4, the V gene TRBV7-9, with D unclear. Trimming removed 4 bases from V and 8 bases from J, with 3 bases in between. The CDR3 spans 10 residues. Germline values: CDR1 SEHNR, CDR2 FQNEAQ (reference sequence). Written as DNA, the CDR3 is TGTGCCAGCAGCTCGGACATTCAGTACTTC. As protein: CASSSDIQYF. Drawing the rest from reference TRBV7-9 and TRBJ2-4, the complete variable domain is DTGVSQNPRHKITKRGQNVTFRCDPISEHNRLYWYRQTLGQGPEFLTYFQNEAQLEKSRLLSDRFSAERPKGSFSTLEIQRTEQGDSAMYLCASSSDIQYFGAGTRLSVL.

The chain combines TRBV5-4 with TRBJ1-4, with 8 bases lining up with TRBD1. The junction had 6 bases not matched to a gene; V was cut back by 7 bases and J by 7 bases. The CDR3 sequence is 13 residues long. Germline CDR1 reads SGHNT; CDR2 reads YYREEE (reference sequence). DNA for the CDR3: TGTGCCAGCGGCCGGACAGGGACTGAAAAACTGTTTTTT. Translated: CASGRTGTEKLFF.